The 29 T cell receptor beta chains reported below all come from one sample, sequenced in a study of T cells in Graves' hyperthyroidism and ophthalmopathy (dated by TCRdb to the late 2010s). The library came from multiplex PCR. Sequencer: Illumina HiSeq 2000. The TCR beta CDR3 regions were amplified from the RNA transcripts. A first-round RT-PCR of the TCR CDR3 used the HTBI primer set with the Qiagen OneStep RT-PCR kit. TCRdb reanalyzed the raw reads on its own, using fastp at Q25 for trimming and MiXCR for clone calling, and kept in-frame beta chains. Each record represents a unique CDR3 protein, reported with the most common genes and DNA among its rows. The table for this sample lists 500,000 to 700,000 distinct CDR3 sequences; over 15% of them were counted only once. The leading ten clones occupy 15% to 20% of the sample. Source material: blood. The receptors come from a woman younger than 30 with Graves' hyperthyroidism.

This clonotype was seen ten or more times. The chain combines TRBV4-1 with TRBJ2-7; 7 nucleotides match TRBD2. The CDR3 runs to 15 residues. The germline V gene encodes CDR1 MGHRA and CDR2 YSYEKL. V was pared by 0 bases and J by 3 bases, with 5 bases of the junction left unmatched. The CDR3 reads CASSQDPAGLYEQYF. CDR3 DNA: TGCGCCAGCAGCCAAGATCCAGCGGGGCTCTACGAGCAGTACTTC.

This clonotype occurred a few times. The rearrangement uses TRBV7-2 and TRBJ2-7; D unresolved. The CDR3 is made up of 14 amino acids. The germline V and J ends were trimmed by 1 base and 0 bases, with 7 bases remaining between them. The germline CDR1 and CDR2 sequences are SGHTA and FQGNSA. The CDR3, as DNA: TGTGCCAGCAGCTTAGAGCTGGTCTCCTACGAGCAGTACTTC. Amino acids: CASSLELVSYEQYF.

This clonotype showed up many times. The chain has TRBV28 and TRBJ1-1; no clear D. This CDR3 comprises 15 residues. Trimming took off 2 bases at V and 2 bases at J, with 12 bases between the two ends. Germline loops: CDR1 MDHEN, CDR2 SYDVKM. The CDR3 bases are TGTGCCAGCAGTTTACCCCAAACAGCAAACACTGAAGCTTTCTTT. It yields the protein CASSLPQTANTEAFF.

This clonotype was observed a few times. The rearrangement uses TRBV15 and TRBJ1-4; the D gene is possibly TRBD1 (5 bases). The CDR3 consists of 15 residues. Germline loops: CDR1 LNHNV, CDR2 YYDKDF (reference sequence). V was trimmed by 2 bases and J by 8 bases, leaving 15 bases between them. The CDR3 DNA reads as TGTGCCACCAGCAGAAGTCGGGGGACGTACGAAAAACTGTTTTTT. Amino acids: CATSRSRGTYEKLFF. Full variable domain (outside the CDR3, taken from reference TRBV15 and TRBJ1-4): DAMVIQNPRYQVTQFGKPVTLSCSQTLNHNVMYWYQQKSSQAPKLLFHYYDKDFNNEADTPDNFQSRRPNTSFCFLDIRSPGLGDTAMYLCATSRSRGTYEKLFFGSGTQLSVL.

Of note for this clonotype: Given a much more abundant clone one base away, this may be a read error. This chain connects TRBV3-2 to TRBJ2-7; the tabulated D call, TRBD2, remains unverified against the DNA. TRBV3-2 corresponds to a pseudogene. The CDR3 spans 13 residues. The CDR3 DNA sequence: TGTGCCAGCAGCGGGGAGGTTGTCTACGAGCTGTACTTC. Translation: CASSGEVVYELYF.

This clonotype was observed a few times. CDR3 sequence (DNA): TGTGCCAGCAGTCAGGGACTAAACCAGTACTTC. This translates into CASSQGLNQYF. J is TRBJ2-5 and V is TRBV6-2 or TRBV6-3, with 7 bases fitting TRBD2. The V and J ends lost 5 bases and 10 bases, in that order; junction bases with no gene match: 4. Looked up from germline, CDR1 is MNHEY and CDR2 is SVGEGT. The CDR3 contains 11 residues.

This clonotype was counted at least ten times. This sequence joins TRBV7-9 and TRBJ2-1; possible D gene TRBD2, 5 bases. CDR1 is SEHNR and CDR2 is FQNEAQ in the germline V gene (reference sequence). The CDR3 sequence is 18 residues long. V was trimmed by 4 bases and J by 6 bases, leaving 25 bases between them. CDR3 amino acids: CASSSRPGSKVSGNEQFF. The CDR3 bases are TGTGCCAGCAGCTCCCGCCCGGGATCTAAGGTTTCAGGCAATGAGCAGTTCTTC.

This clonotype showed up many times. The V gene is TRBV12-3 or TRBV12-4, the J gene TRBJ2-3; a weak D match, TRBD2 (5 bases). V gave up 7 bases and J gave up 4 bases, with 12 bases separating them. The CDR3 spans 13 residues. Here the CDR3 DNA reads TGTGCCAGCAAACAAGGCGGGTCAGATACGCAGTATTTT. It specifies CASKQGGSDTQYF.

This clonotype has a handful of counts. This sequence joins TRBV7-9 and TRBJ2-1; perhaps TRBD2 as D (6 bases). Germline CDR1 reads SEHNR; CDR2 reads FQNEAQ (reference sequence). Trimming removed 6 bases at V and 6 bases at J, with 18 bases between. This CDR3 region has 15 residues. The DNA of the CDR3 is TGTGCCAGCAGTTCCGGCCGGGGGTACGGCAATGAGCAGTTCTTC. This codes for CASSSGRGYGNEQFF.

The V call is TRBV19, the J call TRBJ2-1, with 10 bases lining up with TRBD1. The germline gives CDR1 LNHDA, CDR2 SQIVND (reference sequence). Trimming took 5 bases from V and 3 from J; bases not matched to a gene: 4. This CDR3 contains 15 residues. The CDR3 reads CASSGGQGHYNEQFF. CDR3 DNA sequence: TGTGCCAGTAGTGGGGGACAGGGGCACTACAATGAGCAGTTCTTC.

This chain links TRBV7-9 with TRBJ2-7; a possible D gene is TRBD2 (7 bases). This CDR3 has 13 residues. From germline, CDR1 is SEHNR and CDR2 FQNEAQ (reference sequence). Trimming removed 5 bases at V and 7 bases at J, with 15 bases between. CDR3 amino acids: CASSQGGGREQYF. CDR3 bases: TGTGCCAGCAGCCAGGGCGGGGGCAGGGAGCAGTACTTC.

This clonotype was observed many times. The chain joins TRBV5-5 to TRBJ2-1; TRBD2 matches at 7 bases. This CDR3 is 14 amino acids long. V trimming: 6 bases; J trimming: 4 bases; junction bases outside the gene matches: 7. Per the germline V gene, CDR1 is SGHKS and CDR2 is YYEKEE (reference sequence). CDR3 loop: CASTATSRYNEQFF. In DNA form, the CDR3 reads TGTGCCAGCACGGCGACTAGCAGGTACAATGAGCAGTTCTTC.

The V gene is TRBV6-1, the J gene TRBJ2-7; 10 bases map to TRBD1. The CDR3 runs 14 residues. Germline CDR1 and CDR2: MNHNS and SASEGT. V lost 6 bases, J lost 4 bases, and 6 bases stayed unmatched. This CDR3 reads CASRRQGARYEQYF. The CDR3 DNA reads TGTGCCAGCAGGCGACAGGGGGCGCGGTACGAGCAGTACTTC.

The chain uses TRBV4-3 and TRBJ2-7; the D is unclear. The CDR3 contains 17 residues. Germline V gene sequence: CDR1 LGHNA, CDR2 YSLEER. The germline V and J ends were trimmed by 0 bases and 1 base, with 16 bases remaining between them. The CDR3 here is CASSQDRLVWRSYEQYF. The CDR3 region has the DNA TGCGCCAGCAGCCAAGATCGTTTAGTATGGCGGTCCTACGAGCAGTACTTC.

Ten or more counts support this clonotype. This chain uses TRBV11-2 with TRBJ2-2; 10 nucleotides match TRBD1. This CDR3 has 15 residues. V lost 5 bases and J lost 5; bases outside the gene matches: 5. Looked up from germline, CDR1 is SGHAT and CDR2 is FQNNGV. The CDR3 coding sequence is TGTGCCAGCAGCCCGGGACAGGGGCCAACCGGGGAGCTGTTTTTT. This gives the protein CASSPGQGPTGELFF.

The CDR3 bases are TGCAGTGCTAGAGATCCTATGAGCAATCAGCCCCAGCATTTT. Translated, it gives CSARDPMSNQPQHF. J is TRBJ1-5 and V is TRBV20-1, with unresolved D. V lost 0 bases, J lost 1 base, and 7 bases lay in between. Germline V gene sequence: CDR1 DFQATT, CDR2 SNEGSKA (reference sequence). The CDR3 runs 14 residues.

This clonotype was seen a handful of times. At one boundary the junction diverges from the germline segment, which might be a read error. The genes are TRBV7-9 and TRBJ2-1; the match to TRBD1 covers 7 bases. This CDR3 is 19 amino acids long. CDR1 SEHNR and CDR2 FQNEAQ come from the germline V gene (reference sequence). This CDR3 is CASSLPARTGRSSYNEQLF. DNA for the CDR3: TGTGCCAGCAGCTTACCAGCGAGGACAGGAAGAAGCTCCTACAATGAGCAGCTCTTC.

This chain links TRBV15 with TRBJ2-3, with 7 bases aligning to TRBD1. Germline V gene lookup returns CDR1 LNHNV and CDR2 YYDKDF (reference sequence). Unmatched junction bases numbered 6, after V lost 5 bases and J lost 4 bases. CDR3 length equals 14 residues. CDR3: CATSPLGQADTQYF. In nucleotides, the CDR3 is TGTGCCACCAGCCCTCTCGGACAGGCAGATACGCAGTATTTT. Combining the CDR3 with reference TRBV15 and TRBJ2-3 gives the whole variable domain DAMVIQNPRYQVTQFGKPVTLSCSQTLNHNVMYWYQQKSSQAPKLLFHYYDKDFNNEADTPDNFQSRRPNTSFCFLDIRSPGLGDTAMYLCATSPLGQADTQYFGPGTRLTVL.

There are many counts of this clonotype. Here the CDR3 DNA reads TGCAGTGCTACCCGGGACCCTGAGCAGTACTTC. It translates to CSATRDPEQYF. V and J are TRBV20-1 and TRBJ2-7; D is possibly TRBD1 or TRBD2 (5 bases each). Looked up from germline, CDR1 is DFQATT and CDR2 is SNEGSKA (reference sequence). CDR3 length: 11 amino acids. V was trimmed by 4 bases and J by 7 bases, leaving 11 bases between them.

This clonotype was seen many times. V and J are TRBV2 and TRBJ1-2; TRBD1 is a possible D gene (5 bases). V was pared by 7 bases and J by 2 bases, with 20 bases between. The CDR3 spans 16 residues. Germline V gene data show CDR1 as SNHLY and CDR2 as FYNNEI. The chain's CDR3 is CASIQFRGTGNYGYTF. Here the CDR3 DNA reads TGTGCCAGCATCCAATTCCGGGGGACCGGGAACTATGGCTACACCTTC.

The sample holds many counts of this clonotype. The junction shows a germline mismatch at one end, possibly a read error. The chain links TRBV4-1 to TRBJ1-5; D not certain. The CDR3 is 14 residues long. The germline V gene has CDR1 MGHRA and CDR2 YSYEKL. In DNA form, the CDR3 reads TGTGCCAGCAGCCAAGTAGGGAGCAATCAGCCCCAGCATTTT. As protein: CASSQVGSNQPQHF.

This clonotype was seen many times. This chain joins TRBV20-1 and TRBJ2-7; tentatively, D is TRBD1 (6 bases). The V and J ends lost 3 bases and 0 bases respectively, with 12 bases between them. The germline CDR1 and CDR2 sequences are DFQATT and SNEGSKA (reference sequence). The CDR3 is 14 amino acids. The CDR3 sequence: CSARRDTSSYEQYF. CDR3 bases: TGCAGTGCTAGGAGGGACACGAGCTCCTACGAGCAGTACTTC.

The V and J genes are TRBV18 and TRBJ1-4; D possibly corresponds to TRBD1 (5 bases). Deletions cut 5 bases from V and 8 bases from J, with 12 bases between. The CDR3 spans 13 residues. Germline V gene sequence: CDR1 KGHSH, CDR2 LQKENI. The CDR3 protein is CASSYDRGEKLFF. Written as DNA, the CDR3 is TGTGCCAGCTCATATGACAGAGGCGAAAAACTGTTTTTT.

This clonotype was counted ten times or more. The CDR3 coding sequence is TGTGCCAGCAGTTACTCAAGGGGCCTCGGGCAGTACTTC. This encodes CASSYSRGLGQYF. The V and J genes are TRBV6-2 or TRBV6-3 and TRBJ2-7; tentative D call: TRBD1 (5 bases). The CDR3 contains 13 residues. Germline V gene sequence: CDR1 MNHEY, CDR2 SVGEGT. V was cut by 0 bases and J by 9 bases, with 12 bases left in between.

Ten or more counts support this clonotype. The genes are TRBV28 and TRBJ1-5; D is possibly TRBD1 (5 bases). Per germline, CDR1 MDHEN and CDR2 SYDVKM. Trimming pared 8 bases from V and 4 bases from J, leaving 15 bases between. This CDR3 region has 14 residues. The CDR3 is CASVGETKNQPQHF. As DNA, the CDR3 is TGTGCCAGCGTAGGGGAGACGAAAAATCAGCCCCAGCATTTT.

Regarding this clonotype: With a much larger clone just one base away, this may be a read error. The chain uses TRBV20-1 and TRBJ2-1; tentative D call: TRBD2 (6 bases). Germline CDR1 DFQATT, CDR2 SNEGSKA (reference sequence). This CDR3 comprises 15 residues. DNA of the CDR3: TGCGGTGCACCCGGGAGCTTAAGCTCCTACAATGAGCAGTTCTTC. Its translation is CGAPGSLSSYNEQFF.

This clonotype was seen a few times. This chain uses TRBV6-2 or TRBV6-3 with TRBJ1-5; 7 positions agree with TRBD1. CDR1 and CDR2 from the germline V gene are MNHEY and SVGEGT. The V gene end was trimmed by 6 bases and the J gene end by 1 base; junction bases not matched to a gene: 12. This CDR3 is built from 17 residues. For the CDR3, the DNA is TGTGCCAGCAGGAAAGAAAGAGGGGGCTTAAGCAATCAGCCCCAGCATTTT. Protein product: CASRKERGGLSNQPQHF.

This clonotype was seen repeatedly, ten times or more. V usage is TRBV27 and J usage is TRBJ1-1; D is possibly TRBD1 (5 bases). Looked up from germline, CDR1 is MNHEY and CDR2 is SMNVEV (reference sequence). The CDR3 contains 16 residues. V dropped 7 bases and J dropped 1 base, with 19 bases sitting between them. CDR3 bases: TGTGCCAGCACCCCCTATCTCGGGGCTCCGAACACTGAAGCTTTCTTT. It codes for CASTPYLGAPNTEAFF.

This clonotype was recorded at least ten times. This chain connects TRBV28 to TRBJ1-4, with D hard to call. The CDR3 has 14 amino acids. The ends were cut back, 2 bases at V and 3 bases at J, with 7 bases in the middle. The V gene's germline CDR1 is MDHEN and CDR2 SYDVKM. For the CDR3, the DNA is TGTGCCAGCAGTTTAGGAGGGTCTAATGAAAAACTGTTTTTT. Protein sequence: CASSLGGSNEKLFF.